This T cell receptor (beta chain) was recovered during a study of T-cell memory formation after mild COVID-19. Researchers used 5'RACE with constant-segment primers to make TCR alpha and TCR beta cDNA libraries that carry sample barcodes and UMIs. TCRdb passed the 5' RACE reads through MiXCR, listing each CDR3 protein once. The sample carries some 350,000 distinct CDR3 sequences, 10% to 15% recorded once. The germline V gene has CDR1 MGHRA and CDR2 YSYEKL. The CDR3 runs 16 residues. V lost 3 bases and J 9 bases, leaving 21 bases between the germline ends. Sample: PBMCs or a T cell subset sorted from them (not recorded which). The rearrangement joins TRBV4-1 to TRBJ2-1, with D perhaps being TRBD1 or TRBD2 (6 bases each). This clonotype was sampled from a man between 18 and 35 years old who had mild COVID-19 (a few samples of this study predate the infection). Cell type and time point are not known. In DNA, the CDR3 is TGCGCCAGCAGCCACCTTCTAGCGTGGGGGCCCGGTGAGCAGTTCTTC. It codes for CASSHLLAWGPGEQFF.